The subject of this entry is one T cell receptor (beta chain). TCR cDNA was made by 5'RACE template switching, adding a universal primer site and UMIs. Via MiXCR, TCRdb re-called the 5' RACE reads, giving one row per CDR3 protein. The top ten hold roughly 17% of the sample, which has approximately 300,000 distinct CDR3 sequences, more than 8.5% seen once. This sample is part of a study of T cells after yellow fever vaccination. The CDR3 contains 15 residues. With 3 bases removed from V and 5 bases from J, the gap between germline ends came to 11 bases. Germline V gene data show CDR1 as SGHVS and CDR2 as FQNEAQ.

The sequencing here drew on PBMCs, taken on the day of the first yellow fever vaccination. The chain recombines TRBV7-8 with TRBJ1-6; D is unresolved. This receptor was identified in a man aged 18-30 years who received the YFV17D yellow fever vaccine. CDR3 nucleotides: TGTGCCAGCAGCTTGGGCGACACAGATAATTCACCCCTCCACTTT. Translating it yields CASSLGDTDNSPLHF.